Shown below are 7 T cell receptor beta chains from a single sample sequenced in a study of blood T cell repertoires in COVID-19. Using immunoSEQ multiplex PCR, the repertoire was profiled, and TCRdb retains in-frame clones only, with some absent. The sample includes around 86,000 clones, about nine tenths seen only once; the top ten take approximately 4.4%. Sequences were obtained from peripheral blood. These receptors were taken from a woman older than 75 with acute or convalescent COVID-19.

The rearrangement links TRBV14 to TRBJ2-1; perhaps TRBD2 as D (6 bases). Germline V gene lookup returns CDR1 SGHDN and CDR2 FVKESK. V was pared by 1 base and J by 4 bases, with 14 bases between. The CDR3 is 16 residues long. CDR3 in DNA: TGTGCCAGCAGCCAAGTAGGGGCGGGGAATTACAATGAGCAGTTCTTC. Translation: CASSQVGAGNYNEQFF. Together with reference TRBV14 and TRBJ2-1, the CDR3 gives the full variable domain: EAGVTQFPSHSVIEKGQTVTLRCDPISGHDNLYWYRRVMGKEIKFLLHFVKESKQDESGMPNNRFLAERTGGTYSTLKVQPAELEDSGVYFCASSQVGAGNYNEQFFGPGTRLTVL.

The chain joins TRBV7-9 to TRBJ1-2; D not certain. V lost 6 bases and J 0 bases, leaving 11 bases between the germline ends. This CDR3 has 14 residues. Germline V gene sequence: CDR1 SEHNR, CDR2 FQNEAQ (reference sequence). CDR3 coding DNA: TGTGCCAGCAGGGCTGACACAACTAACTATGGCTACACCTTC. Protein sequence: CASRADTTNYGYTF.

The rearrangement links TRBV4-1 to TRBJ1-5; no definite D call. The CDR3 covers 14 residues. V gave up 0 bases and J gave up 2 bases, with 5 bases separating them. The germline V gene has CDR1 MGHRA and CDR2 YSYEKL. CDR3 region: CASSQEEGNQPQHF. The DNA of the CDR3 is TGCGCCAGCAGCCAAGAGGAGGGCAATCAGCCCCAGCATTTT.

The CDR3 loop reads CASSRTRGGGYTDTQYF. The DNA of the CDR3 is TGCGCCAGCAGCCGCACGCGGGGGGGAGGATACACAGATACGCAGTATTTT. J is TRBJ2-3 and V is TRBV4-3, with 9 bases identical to TRBD2. The CDR3 loop spans 17 amino acids. Per the germline V gene, CDR1 is LGHNA and CDR2 is YSLEER. V lost 4 bases to trimming and J lost 2 bases; unmatched junction nucleotides: 10.

The chain uses TRBV6-5 and TRBJ1-5; 8 positions match TRBD1. Losses at the gene ends were 6 bases for V and 5 bases for J; bases not matched to a gene: 3. The CDR3 consists of 13 residues. CDR1 MNHEY and CDR2 SVGAGI come from the germline V gene. The CDR3 DNA follows: TGTGCCAGCAGGAACAGGGGGGATCAGCCCCAGCATTTT. Protein sequence: CASRNRGDQPQHF.

The rearrangement uses TRBV4-3 and TRBJ2-3; 10 bases fit TRBD2. Germline V gives CDR1 LGHNA, CDR2 YSLEER. Trimming took 1 base from V and 2 from J; bases not matched to a gene: 3. The CDR3 has 16 residues. Here the CDR3 reads CASSQVSGGATDTQYF. The CDR3 bases are TGCGCCAGCAGCCAAGTAAGCGGGGGGGCCACAGATACGCAGTATTTT.

The V gene is TRBV5-5, the J gene TRBJ2-3, with 10 bases identical to TRBD1. The CDR3 consists of 15 residues. V shed 4 bases and J 2 bases; nucleotides not matched to a gene: 4. The germline V gene has CDR1 SGHKS and CDR2 YYEKEE (reference sequence). CDR3 nucleotide sequence: TGTGCCAGCAGCCTCGGGACAGGGGTCACAGATACGCAGTATTTT. Protein sequence: CASSLGTGVTDTQYF.